This TCR beta chain was found in a study of response to subunit inactivated influenza vaccine. Overall study results and limits: It was the authors' suggestion that each seasonal influenza vaccination recruits few new T cells.

One entry per CDR3 protein, called by TCRdb with MiXCR from the RT-PCR reads. The sample yields 400,000 to 650,000 distinct CDR3 sequences, about 7.2% seen once. This clonotype was detected only a few times. The antigen is undetermined. Deletions cut 6 bases from V and 5 bases from J, with 10 bases between. The CDR3 covers 12 residues. The germline CDR1 and CDR2 sequences are SQVTM and ANQGSEA. This chain joins TRBV29-1 and TRBJ2-2; D gene uncertain. The sequence came from a man between 50 and 75 years old who received an inactivated influenza vaccine. The sample in question was PBMCs from blood, obtained around 25 months after vaccination. The CDR3 here is CSVKVGTGELFF. DNA of the CDR3: TGCAGCGTCAAAGTTGGGACCGGGGAGCTGTTTTTT.